These 17 T cell receptor beta chains were all obtained from the same sample, sequenced in a study of cytomegalovirus exposure and HLA in healthy donors (dated by TCRdb to 2016 to 2017). Receptor amplification or capture employed the immunoSEQ multiplex PCR assay. Held by TCRdb, this immuneACCESS table contains in-frame sequences only and omits some clones. Under half of the omission traces to an unresolved V gene where checked; the cause of the rest is unknown. Present in this sample are 300,000 or so clones, around 90% of which were seen just once. Together, the top ten hold roughly 0.96% of the sample. The specimen sequenced was PBMCs. These receptor sequences come from a man aged 25 to 40 in good health and CMV-seronegative.

The chain combines TRBV9 with TRBJ2-7, with 11 bases fitting TRBD2. The CDR3 runs 15 residues. The junction had 4 bases not matched to a gene; V was cut back by 0 bases and J by 5 bases. Germline values: CDR1 SGDLS, CDR2 YYNGEE. CDR3 residues: CASSVGLAGTDEQYF. CDR3 DNA: TGTGCCAGCAGCGTAGGACTAGCGGGGACCGACGAGCAGTACTTC.

The rearrangement links TRBV27 to TRBJ1-5, with D maybe TRBD1 (5 bases). CDR3 length: 14 amino acids. Germline lookup yields CDR1 MNHEY and CDR2 SMNVEV (reference sequence). The V gene lost 9 bases and the J gene lost 2 bases, with 14 bases spanning the gap. Here the CDR3 DNA reads TGTGCCAGGTGGTGGGGGGGTGGCAATCAGCCCCAGCATTTT. Its translation is CARWWGGGNQPQHF.

This clone was counted a single time. The chain combines TRBV2 with TRBJ1-6; tentative D call: TRBD1 (5 bases). V lost 11 bases to trimming and J lost 7 bases, with 15 bases between them. Germline V gene data show CDR1 as SNHLY and CDR2 as FYNNEI. This CDR3 contains 13 residues. CDR3 nucleotides: TGTGCCGGACGCAGGGAAATCAATTCACCCCTCCACTTT. Residues: CAGRREINSPLHF.

In its sample, this clone was seen once. The V and J genes are TRBV6-5 and TRBJ2-7, with 7 positions matching TRBD2. This CDR3 has 15 residues. V lost 6 bases, J lost 2 bases, and 10 bases stayed unmatched. Germline V CDR1 and CDR2: MNHEY, SVGAGI. The CDR3 sequence: CASRSERGGTYEQYF. The CDR3 DNA follows: TGTGCCAGCAGGTCCGAGCGGGGTGGGACCTACGAGCAGTACTTC.

The chain links TRBV11-2 to TRBJ1-1; D gene uncertain. The germline V gene has CDR1 SGHAT and CDR2 FQNNGV. This CDR3 is built from 14 residues. Trimming left V 1 base short and J 1 base short, with 7 bases between. In nucleotides, the CDR3 is TGTGCCAGCAGCTTAGTGTCGGGGAACACTGAAGCTTTCTTT. This sequence encodes CASSLVSGNTEAFF.

The CDR3 coding sequence is TGTGCCAGCAGCTTGGCCAGGGGGAGCTCCTACAATGAGCAGTTCTTC. This codes for CASSLARGSSYNEQFF. The chain carries TRBV5-8 and TRBJ2-1, with 7 nucleotides matching TRBD1. The CDR3 is 16 residues long. CDR1 SGHTS and CDR2 YDEGEE come from the germline V gene. With V trimmed by 0 bases and J by 0 bases, 3 bases remained unmatched.

The chain links TRBV10-3 to TRBJ1-1; D call uncertain. This CDR3 is 12 amino acids long. Germline CDR1 ENHRY, CDR2 SYGVKD. V was pared by 1 base and J by 3 bases, with 3 bases between. DNA of the CDR3: TGTGCCATCAGTGAGTTAGACACTGAAGCTTTCTTT. Translation: CAISELDTEAFF.

V usage is TRBV7-9 and J usage is TRBJ2-1; TRBD2 agrees at 14 bases. From germline, CDR1 is SEHNR and CDR2 FQNEAQ (reference sequence). This CDR3 has 16 amino acids. V was clipped by 5 bases and J by 5 bases; unmatched bases: 5. The CDR3 is CASSARTSGGHNEQFF. The CDR3 nucleotides are TGTGCCAGCAGCGCACGGACTAGCGGGGGGCACAATGAGCAGTTCTTC. The full variable domain, with the rest looked up from reference TRBV7-9 and TRBJ2-1, is DTGVSQNPRHKITKRGQNVTFRCDPISEHNRLYWYRQTLGQGPEFLTYFQNEAQLEKSRLLSDRFSAERPKGSFSTLEIQRTEQGDSAMYLCASSARTSGGHNEQFFGPGTRLTVL.

This clone was seen more than once but under ten times. This chain connects TRBV11-2 to TRBJ1-1, with 10 nucleotides matching TRBD1. This CDR3 contains 16 residues. CDR1 and CDR2 from the germline V gene are SGHAT and FQNNGV. V shed 4 bases, J shed 0 bases, and the junction held 5 bases outside the gene matches. The CDR3 loop reads CASSSGQGGMNTEAFF. Written as DNA, the CDR3 is TGTGCCAGCAGCTCTGGACAGGGGGGAATGAACACTGAAGCTTTCTTT.

This clone came up once. This chain links TRBV28 with TRBJ1-5, with TRBD1 matching over 7 bases. Germline CDR1 is MDHEN and CDR2 is SYDVKM. This CDR3 comprises 16 residues. V dropped 5 bases and J dropped 2; count of bases not matched to a gene: 9. The CDR3: CASSLIDRVGNQPQHF. The CDR3 DNA reads TGTGCCAGCAGTCTGATAGACAGGGTGGGCAATCAGCCCCAGCATTTT.

This clone was seen more than once but under ten times. The rearrangement uses TRBV4-1 and TRBJ1-5, with TRBD1 matching over 9 bases. J lost 6 bases, V lost 4 bases, and 10 bases had no gene match. Germline CDR1 reads MGHRA; CDR2 reads YSYEKL. This CDR3 comprises 16 residues. The chain's CDR3 is CASSLGTGMSFQPQHF. The CDR3 DNA sequence: TGCGCCAGCAGCCTCGGGACAGGGATGTCTTTTCAGCCCCAGCATTTT.

This sequence joins TRBV6-4 and TRBJ2-1; 8 bases align to TRBD2. This CDR3 has 17 residues. The germline V gene has CDR1 MRHNA and CDR2 SNTAGT. With 0 bases clipped from V and 4 bases from J, the junction kept 8 bases outside the gene matches. CDR3 nucleotides: TGTGCCAGCAGTGACTCGAGGCGGGGGGCCCCTTACAATGAGCAGTTCTTC. Protein product: CASSDSRRGAPYNEQFF.

The rearrangement links TRBV19 to TRBJ1-5; TRBD1 matches at 7 bases. V lost 7 bases and J lost 0; bases outside the gene matches: 3. This CDR3 comprises 14 residues. CDR1 is LNHDA, CDR2 SQIVND, per germline (reference sequence). DNA of the CDR3: TGTGCCAGTATGGGGACAGATAGCAATCAGCCCCAGCATTTT. Protein: CASMGTDSNQPQHF.

The V call is TRBV9, the J call TRBJ1-3; no clear D. The CDR3 covers 15 residues. Trimming removed 2 bases at V and 0 bases at J, with 9 bases between. The germline V gene encodes CDR1 SGDLS and CDR2 YYNGEE. The CDR3 DNA reads TGTGCCAGCAGCGTCTATTGGAGCTCTGGAAACACCATATATTTT. Its translation is CASSVYWSSGNTIYF.

This rearrangement joins TRBV27 to TRBJ1-1; 10 positions match TRBD1. This CDR3 comprises 16 residues. V lost 4 bases and J lost 4; bases outside the gene matches: 9. Germline lookup yields CDR1 MNHEY and CDR2 SMNVEV (reference sequence). CDR3 sequence reads: CASSSRTGGLLTEAFF. Here the CDR3 DNA reads TGTGCCAGCAGTTCTCGGACAGGGGGGTTGCTCACTGAAGCTTTCTTT.

This clone was seen just once. The chain is built from TRBV19 and TRBJ2-7; weak D call: TRBD2 (5 bases). V dropped 3 bases and J dropped 1 base, with 16 bases sitting between them. The CDR3 sequence is 16 residues long. Germline V lookup: CDR1 LNHDA, CDR2 SQIVND (reference sequence). CDR3 nucleotide sequence: TGTGCCAGTAGTATTAGGTCGACCCGCGGGTCCTACGAGCAGTACTTC. Translated, it gives CASSIRSTRGSYEQYF.

V and J are TRBV7-9 and TRBJ1-1; no clear D. CDR3 size: 11 residues. Germline lookup yields CDR1 SEHNR and CDR2 FQNEAQ (reference sequence). Trimming shortened V by 5 bases and J by 3 bases, and 4 bases separated the two germline ends. As DNA, the CDR3 is TGTGCCAGCAGCCTACACACTGAAGCTTTCTTT. Its translation: CASSLHTEAFF.